This TCR beta chain was sequenced during a study of spatial heterogeneity in lung cancer. Time point reported: sample taken at primary tumor resection. Donation came from some 72 patients with untreated early-stage non-small cell lung cancer. No cells were sorted before sequencing. The whole RNA sequenced was extracted from tumor, nontumor lung or frozen PBMC. This clonotype was picked up many times. What it binds is not known. Study-wide results and caveats: Among blood samples, ubiquitous expanded tumor TCRs appeared more at resection than at follow-up.

Each TCR cDNA molecule carried a unique molecular identifier. TCRdb reanalysed the 5' RACE reads using MiXCR and keeps one entry per CDR3 protein. The table shows 60,000 to 75,000 distinct CDR3 sequences, with 6.3% occurring only once. The sequencing here drew on PBMCs, taken at surgery. The source is a female donor with early-stage non-small cell lung cancer.

Here the CDR3 reads CASSPLAGDQPQHF. In DNA form, the CDR3 reads TGTGCCAGCTCACCATTGGCCGGTGATCAGCCCCAGCATTTT. V usage is TRBV18 and J usage is TRBJ1-5; no definite D call. The germline V gene encodes CDR1 KGHSH and CDR2 LQKENI. CDR3 size: 14 residues. The V gene lost 2 bases and the J gene lost 5 bases, with 10 bases spanning the gap. The whole variable domain, filled in from reference TRBV18 and TRBJ1-5, reads NAGVMQNPRHLVRRRGQEARLRCSPMKGHSHVYWYRQLPEEGLKFMVYLQKENIIDESGMPKERFSAEFPKEGPSILRIQQVVRGDSAAYFCASSPLAGDQPQHFGDGTRLSIL.